The 30 T cell receptor beta chains below come from one sample, sequenced in a study of identical twins. One entry per CDR3 protein results from TCRdb running MiXCR on the 5' RACE reads. The table includes 1.5 million or so distinct CDR3 sequences, less than 40% detected once. Source material: cord blood. The receptors stem from a newborn girl in good health.

The rearrangement uses TRBV18 and TRBJ2-6, with no clear D. Per the germline V gene, CDR1 is KGHSH and CDR2 is LQKENI. The CDR3 has 17 residues. V lost 6 bases, J lost 0 bases, and 15 bases lay in between. CDR3 amino acids: CASSASSSSSGANVLTF. CDR3 nucleotide sequence: TGTGCCAGCTCTGCGAGCTCTTCGAGCTCTGGGGCCAACGTCCTGACTTTC.

With regard to this clonotype: With a much larger clone just one base away, this may be a read error. The J gene is TRBJ1-2, the V gene TRBV25-1; D unresolved. Germline CDR1 MGHDK, CDR2 SYGVNS. CDR3 length: 12 residues. The CDR3 loop is CASGESNYGYTF. CDR3 in DNA: TGTGCCAGCGGTGAATCCAACTATGGCTACACCTTC.

V usage is TRBV24-1 and J usage is TRBJ2-1; D is perhaps TRBD1 or TRBD2 (5 bases each). The CDR3 contains 15 residues. V gave up 5 bases and J gave up 6 bases, with 16 bases separating them. Germline values: CDR1 KGHDR, CDR2 SFDVKD. The CDR3 DNA sequence: TGTGCCACCAGTGTTGGGGGAGTAGGCTGCAATGAGCAGTTCTTC. Translated, it gives CATSVGGVGCNEQFF.

This clonotype showed up just a few times. This chain connects TRBV3-1 to TRBJ1-2; 7 bases map to TRBD1. This CDR3 region has 15 residues. Germline values: CDR1 LGHDT, CDR2 YNNKEL (reference sequence). Germline trimming cut 0 bases from V and 5 bases from J; bases unmatched to any gene: 6. The CDR3 here is CASSQDSGRGYGYTF. In DNA, the CDR3 is TGTGCCAGCAGCCAAGATTCCGGCAGGGGGTATGGCTACACCTTC.

In its sample, this clonotype was seen many times. V gene TRBV5-1 combines with J gene TRBJ2-7; D is unresolved. Germline V gene data show CDR1 as SGHRS and CDR2 as YFSETQ. The V end lost 3 bases, the J end lost 4 bases, and 5 bases lay between the germline ends. The CDR3 is made up of 11 amino acids. The CDR3 nucleotides are TGCGCCAGCAGCTCAGAGTACGAGCAGTACTTC. This sequence encodes CASSSEYEQYF.

This chain uses TRBV20-1 with TRBJ2-7; 9 bases are a match to TRBD2. The J segment lost 1 base and the V segment lost 5 bases, leaving 6 bases of the junction unmatched. The CDR3 contains 14 residues. Germline V lookup: CDR1 DFQATT, CDR2 SNEGSKA (reference sequence). The CDR3 nucleotides read TGCAGTGCTCGTATAGCGGGAGCATCCTACGAGCAGTACTTC. This sequence encodes CSARIAGASYEQYF.

This clonotype has ten or more counts. The V gene is TRBV4-2, the J gene TRBJ1-4; the D gene is possibly TRBD1 (6 bases). There are 15 residues in the CDR3. Deletions cut 0 bases from V and 5 bases from J, with 10 bases between. CDR1 is LGHNA and CDR2 is YNFKEQ in the germline V gene. CDR3 DNA sequence: TGTGCCAGCAGCCAAGATCGGACAGTAAATGAAAAACTGTTTTTT. This sequence encodes CASSQDRTVNEKLFF.

The sample holds many counts of this clonotype. This chain joins TRBV12-3 or TRBV12-4 and TRBJ2-7; 11 nucleotides match TRBD2. The V segment lost 5 bases and the J segment 5 bases; nucleotides outside the gene matches: 8. The CDR3 length is 15 residues. CDR3 DNA: TGTGCCAGCAGTACCACTAGCGGGAGTATCAACGAGCAGTACTTC. Translating gives CASSTTSGSINEQYF.

V gene TRBV25-1 combines with J gene TRBJ1-6; a possible D gene is TRBD1 (5 bases). CDR3 length: 15 residues. Per the germline V gene, CDR1 is MGHDK and CDR2 is SYGVNS. Trimming took off 3 bases at V and 7 bases at J, with 13 bases between the two ends. The CDR3 loop is CASSDLQGLNSPLHF. Here the CDR3 DNA reads TGTGCCAGCAGTGACCTCCAGGGACTGAATTCACCCCTCCACTTT.

In this sample, this clonotype turned up once. This rearrangement joins TRBV6-1 to TRBJ2-2; TRBD2 matches 14 bases. Germline CDR1 and CDR2: MNHNS and SASEGT. This CDR3 is built from 18 residues. V was clipped by 6 bases and J by 0 bases; unmatched bases: 6. The CDR3 reads CASRGLAGAISNTGELFF. DNA of the CDR3: TGTGCCAGCAGGGGACTAGCGGGAGCCATTTCGAACACCGGGGAGCTGTTTTTT.

The chain is built from TRBV19 and TRBJ2-3; tentatively, D is TRBD1 or TRBD2 (6 bases each). Germline-derived CDR1 and CDR2 are LNHDA and SQIVND (reference sequence). This CDR3 spans 14 amino acids. The V end lost 3 bases, the J end lost 1 base, and 8 bases lay between the germline ends. The CDR3 DNA sequence: TGTGCCAGTAGTATGGGGGGCCGCACAGATACGCAGTATTTT. Translating gives CASSMGGRTDTQYF.

This clonotype came up a few times. The chain uses TRBV29-1 and TRBJ1-2; weak D call: TRBD1 (5 bases). Germline lookup yields CDR1 SQVTM and CDR2 ANQGSEA. The CDR3 length is 12 residues. V was trimmed by 7 bases and J by 8 bases, leaving 17 bases between them. The CDR3 nucleotides are TGCAGCGGGGGGGAGGACTCTGGGGGCTACACCTTC. Protein sequence: CSGGEDSGGYTF.

This clonotype was counted a few times. This chain links TRBV10-3 with TRBJ2-1; D may correspond to TRBD1 or TRBD2 (5 bases each). In germline, CDR1 is ENHRY, CDR2 SYGVKD. V was shortened by 2 bases and J by 9 bases, with 14 bases between the two germline ends. The CDR3 runs 14 residues. CDR3 amino acids: CAISEGSLGVEQFF. The DNA of the CDR3 is TGTGCCATCAGTGAGGGGTCACTAGGGGTTGAGCAGTTCTTC.

The table lists this clonotype with a few counts. The chain carries TRBV19 and TRBJ1-4, with 8 bases fitting TRBD1. CDR1 and CDR2 from the germline V gene are LNHDA and SQIVND (reference sequence). The CDR3 spans 13 residues. With V trimmed by 7 bases and J by 7 bases, 5 bases remained unmatched. This CDR3 reads CASKGTGLEKLFF. The DNA of the CDR3 is TGTGCCAGTAAGGGGACAGGCCTTGAAAAACTGTTTTTT.

This clonotype was detected only a few times. V is TRBV7-9 and J is TRBJ1-4; TRBD1 is a possible D gene (5 bases). Trimming removed 1 base from V and 11 bases from J, with 5 bases in between. The CDR3 consists of 11 residues. Per the germline V gene, CDR1 is SEHNR and CDR2 is FQNEAQ (reference sequence). The CDR3: CASSLGDKLFF. In DNA, the CDR3 is TGTGCCAGCAGCTTAGGGGACAAACTGTTTTTT.

This chain uses TRBV5-1 with TRBJ2-1; unclear D gene. Germline lookup yields CDR1 SGHRS and CDR2 YFSETQ. V gave up 3 bases and J gave up 3 bases, with 16 bases separating them. CDR3 length: 16 residues. The CDR3 protein is CASSWPGPQYYNEQFF. The CDR3 bases are TGCGCCAGCAGCTGGCCCGGACCCCAATACTACAATGAGCAGTTCTTC.

The chain combines TRBV5-1 with TRBJ1-2, with unresolved D. Per the germline V gene, CDR1 is SGHRS and CDR2 is YFSETQ. The ends were cut back, 4 bases at V and 4 bases at J, with 20 bases in the middle. The CDR3 consists of 16 residues. The CDR3 region has the DNA TGCGCCAGCAGCACCAGTCCAACCCTAGACACCTATGGCTACACCTTC. Translating it yields CASSTSPTLDTYGYTF.

A word on this clonotype: One end of the junction varies from germline; a read error may be responsible. The V gene is TRBV4-1, the J gene TRBJ2-1; D assignment may be TRBD1 or TRBD2 (6 bases each). Germline CDR1 reads MGHRA; CDR2 reads YSYEKL. The CDR3 has 12 residues. CDR3 sequence: CASGQGGLEQFF. The CDR3 region has the DNA TGCGCCAGCGGCCAAGGGGGGCTAGAGCAGTTCTTC.

Points on this clonotype: Germline is not matched at one junction end, which may reflect a read error. The chain is built from TRBV28 and TRBJ1-4; D is perhaps TRBD1 (6 bases). Germline CDR1 reads MDHEN; CDR2 reads SYDVKM. This CDR3 spans 15 amino acids. CDR3 nucleotides: TGTGCCGGCAGTTCAACAGGGAGGGGGGATGAAAAACTGTTTTTT. Protein product: CAGSSTGRGDEKLFF.

The V and J genes are TRBV4-1 and TRBJ2-1; the match to TRBD2 covers 9 bases. Germline V lookup: CDR1 MGHRA, CDR2 YSYEKL. This CDR3 has 15 amino acids. The V segment lost 1 base and the J segment 9 bases; nucleotides outside the gene matches: 7. Here the CDR3 reads CASSQGPSGDGEQFF. In DNA, the CDR3 is TGCGCCAGCAGCCAAGGGCCTAGCGGGGATGGTGAGCAGTTCTTC.

This clonotype was observed a few times. The chain couples TRBV4-1 to TRBJ1-5, with D tentatively TRBD1 (5 bases). This CDR3 region has 18 residues. V shed 0 bases and J shed 6 bases, with 21 bases lying between them. The germline gives CDR1 MGHRA, CDR2 YSYEKL. This chain's CDR3 is CASSQDHRRLGEFQPQHF. CDR3 nucleotide sequence: TGCGCCAGCAGCCAAGACCACAGGCGGCTGGGGGAATTTCAGCCCCAGCATTTT.

This clonotype came up once. V is TRBV28 and J is TRBJ1-2, with a tentative D call TRBD1 (5 bases). V was trimmed by 6 bases and J by 8 bases, leaving 10 bases between them. The germline V gene encodes CDR1 MDHEN and CDR2 SYDVKM. CDR3 size: 11 residues. CDR3 DNA: TGTGCCAGCAGGGGGGACGTGGGCTACACCTTC. Translating gives CASRGDVGYTF.

In its sample, this clonotype was seen a few times. The chain links TRBV11-2 to TRBJ1-6; 7 bases are shared with TRBD1. J lost 9 bases, V lost 4 bases, and 9 bases had no gene match. The germline V gene has CDR1 SGHAT and CDR2 FQNNGV. This CDR3 contains 15 residues. The CDR3: CASSSAGTVISPLHF. In nucleotides, the CDR3 is TGTGCCAGCAGCTCCGCTGGGACAGTCATTTCACCCCTCCACTTT. The full variable domain, its missing parts supplied by reference TRBV11-2 and TRBJ1-6, is EAGVAQSPRYKIIEKRQSVAFWCNPISGHATLYWYQQILGQGPKLLIQFQNNGVVDDSQLPKDRFSAERLKGVDSTLKIQPAKLEDSAVYLCASSSAGTVISPLHFGNGTRLTVT.

The chain has TRBV7-2 and TRBJ2-1; D is undetermined. Between the trimmed V and J ends, which lost 3 bases and 8 bases, there was a span of 8 bases. The germline CDR1 and CDR2 sequences are SGHTA and FQGNSA. The CDR3 sequence is 12 residues long. CDR3 nucleotide sequence: TGTGCCAGCAGCTTGCATCGGGATGAGCAGTTCTTC. Its protein product is CASSLHRDEQFF.

V and J are TRBV12-3 or TRBV12-4 and TRBJ2-1; TRBD2 matches 7 bases. V shed 5 bases, J shed 2 bases, and the junction held 6 bases outside the gene matches. This CDR3 has 15 amino acids. In DNA, the CDR3 is TGTGCCAGCAGTCAGCTAGCGGTGACCTACAATGAGCAGTTCTTC. Translation: CASSQLAVTYNEQFF.

The chain couples TRBV12-3 or TRBV12-4 to TRBJ2-5; perhaps TRBD1 as D (5 bases). The J call is uncertain, as TRBJ2-7 better fits the DNA end. The CDR3 sequence is 13 residues long. CDR3 DNA: TGTGCCAGCAGTTTATGCGCAGGGTACGAGCAGTACTTC. Residues: CASSLCAGYEQYF.

The count of this clonotype is one. The V and J genes are TRBV7-9 and TRBJ2-4; TRBD2 agrees at 11 bases. The CDR3 is 15 amino acids. Losses at the gene ends were 0 bases for V and 8 bases for J; bases not matched to a gene: 3. Germline CDR1 and CDR2: SEHNR and FQNEAQ (reference sequence). The CDR3 nucleotides read TGTGCCAGCAGCTTAGCCGTAGCGGGAGGGGACATTCAGTACTTC. This encodes CASSLAVAGGDIQYF.

This clonotype was found a few times. The chain couples TRBV5-5 to TRBJ2-5, with D unclear. The CDR3 spans 14 residues. Per the germline V gene, CDR1 is SGHKS and CDR2 is YYEKEE (reference sequence). Trimming removed 0 bases from V and 1 base from J, with 7 bases in between. Here the CDR3 DNA reads TGTGCCAGCAGCTTGGTGCCTACCCAAGAGACCCAGTACTTC. Protein product: CASSLVPTQETQYF.

For this clonotype: Relative to the germline gene, one junction end is altered; a read error may explain this. This chain joins TRBV5-1 and TRBJ2-3; D is uncertain. This CDR3 is built from 12 residues. The germline V gene has CDR1 SGHRS and CDR2 YFSETQ. The CDR3 protein is CASSSHLDTRYF. The CDR3 nucleotides are TGCGCCAGCAGCTCTCACTTAGATACGCGGTATTTT.

This clonotype has just a few counts. This chain uses TRBV5-5 with TRBJ2-3; 13 bases align to TRBD2. This CDR3 is 19 amino acids long. CDR1 and CDR2 from the germline V gene are SGHKS and YYEKEE (reference sequence). V was clipped by 0 bases and J by 0 bases; unmatched bases: 7. CDR3 sequence (DNA): TGTGCCAGCAGCTTGGCCTCAGGGACTAGCGGGGCAAGCACAGATACGCAGTATTTT. As protein: CASSLASGTSGASTDTQYF.